One T cell receptor beta chain is described in this entry. As yet, its antigen is unknown. The CDR3 is 11 residues long. The germline CDR1 and CDR2 sequences are SNHLY and FYNNEI. V lost 8 bases, J lost 10 bases, and 12 bases lay in between. This sample's treatment: roughly 20 received Ad26.COV2.S at low or high dose, single or two shots; about five received placebo; per-sample allocation not given. Sampling took place 63 days after the first vaccine or placebo injection. The vaccine delivered Wuhan-strain SARS-CoV-2 spike through an Ad26 vector. This sample is drawn from a study of Ad26.COV2.S vaccination and SARS-CoV-2 variants. Study summary: The COV1001 Ad26.COV2.S trial arm included the donor. Doses of Ad26.COV2.S were injected into muscle once or twice, 56 days apart. Regarding the study as a whole: Vaccine recipients surpassed placebo recipients in spike-specific TCR breadth.

TCRdb keeps only in-frame clones here, not all; method: immunoSEQ multiplex PCR. The sample carries fewer than 400,000 clones, roughly 90% recorded once. The material was peripheral blood, obtained in a trial of Ad26.COV2.S vaccine versus placebo. The receptor was derived from a person between 18 and 65 years old who received the Ad26.COV2.S COVID-19 vaccine or a placebo. The genes are TRBV2 and TRBJ2-1; no clear D gene. The CDR3 DNA sequence: TGTGCCAGCGACCCCTTGGGGGAGCAGTTCTTC. This codes for CASDPLGEQFF. The whole variable domain, remainder taken from reference TRBV2 and TRBJ2-1, is EPEVTQTPSHQVTQMGQEVILRCVPISNHLYFYWYRQILGQKVEFLVSFYNNEISEKSEIFDDQFSVERPDGSNFTLKIRSTKLEDSAMYFCASDPLGEQFFGPGTRLTVL.